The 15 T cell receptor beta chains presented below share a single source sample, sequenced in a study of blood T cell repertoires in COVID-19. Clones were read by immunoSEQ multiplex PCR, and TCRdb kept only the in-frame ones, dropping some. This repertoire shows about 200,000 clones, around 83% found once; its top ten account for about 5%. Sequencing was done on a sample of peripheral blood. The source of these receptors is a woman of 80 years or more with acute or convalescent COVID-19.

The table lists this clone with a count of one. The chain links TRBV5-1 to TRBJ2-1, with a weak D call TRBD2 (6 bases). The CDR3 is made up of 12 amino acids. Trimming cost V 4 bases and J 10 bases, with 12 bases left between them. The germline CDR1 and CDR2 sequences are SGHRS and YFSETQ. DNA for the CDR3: TGCGCCAGCAGCCCGCCGGGGGAAGAGCAGTTCTTC. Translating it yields CASSPPGEEQFF.

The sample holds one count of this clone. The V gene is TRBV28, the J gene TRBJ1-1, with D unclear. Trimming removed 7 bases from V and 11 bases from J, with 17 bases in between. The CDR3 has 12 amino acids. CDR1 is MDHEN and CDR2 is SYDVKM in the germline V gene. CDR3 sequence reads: CASTLDRGKAFF. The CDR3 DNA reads TGTGCCAGCACCCTAGACCGGGGTAAGGCTTTCTTT.

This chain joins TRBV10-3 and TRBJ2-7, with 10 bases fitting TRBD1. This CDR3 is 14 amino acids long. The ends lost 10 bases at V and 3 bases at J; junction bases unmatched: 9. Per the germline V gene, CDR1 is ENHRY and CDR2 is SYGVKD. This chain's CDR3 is CASISGTGDYEQYF. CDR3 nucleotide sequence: TGTGCCAGCATATCCGGGACAGGGGACTACGAGCAGTACTTC.

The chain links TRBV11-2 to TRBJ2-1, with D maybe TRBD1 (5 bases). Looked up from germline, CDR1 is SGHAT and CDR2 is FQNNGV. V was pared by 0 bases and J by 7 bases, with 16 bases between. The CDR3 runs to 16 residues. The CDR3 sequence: CASSLEWQGLGNEQFF. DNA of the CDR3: TGTGCCAGCAGCTTAGAGTGGCAGGGTCTTGGGAATGAGCAGTTCTTC.

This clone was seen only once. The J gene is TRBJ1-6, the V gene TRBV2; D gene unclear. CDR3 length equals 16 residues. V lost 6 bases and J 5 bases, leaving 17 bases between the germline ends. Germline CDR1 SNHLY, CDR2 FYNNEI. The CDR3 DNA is TGTGCCAGCAGGTCCGGCGCAGGCGCAAATAATTCACCCCTCCACTTT. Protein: CASRSGAGANNSPLHF.

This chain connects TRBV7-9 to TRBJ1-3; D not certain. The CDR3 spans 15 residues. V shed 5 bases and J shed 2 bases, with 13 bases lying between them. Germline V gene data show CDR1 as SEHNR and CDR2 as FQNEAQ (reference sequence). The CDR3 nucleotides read TGTGCCAGCAGCCAGGTTTCTTTGGCTGGAAACACCATATATTTT. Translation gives CASSQVSLAGNTIYF.

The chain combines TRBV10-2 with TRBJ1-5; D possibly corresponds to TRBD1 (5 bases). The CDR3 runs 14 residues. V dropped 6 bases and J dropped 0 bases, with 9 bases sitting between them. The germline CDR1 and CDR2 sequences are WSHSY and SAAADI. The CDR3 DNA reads TGCGCCAGCAGCCTAGACAGTAGCAATCAGCCCCAGCATTTT. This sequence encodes CASSLDSSNQPQHF.

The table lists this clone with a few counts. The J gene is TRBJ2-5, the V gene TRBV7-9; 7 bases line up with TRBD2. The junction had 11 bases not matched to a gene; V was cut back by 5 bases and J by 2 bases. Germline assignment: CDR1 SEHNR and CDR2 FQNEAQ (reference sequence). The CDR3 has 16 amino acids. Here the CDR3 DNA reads TGTGCCAGCAGCCCCCGGTGGGGGGGAGTGCAAGAGACCCAGTACTTC. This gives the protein CASSPRWGGVQETQYF.

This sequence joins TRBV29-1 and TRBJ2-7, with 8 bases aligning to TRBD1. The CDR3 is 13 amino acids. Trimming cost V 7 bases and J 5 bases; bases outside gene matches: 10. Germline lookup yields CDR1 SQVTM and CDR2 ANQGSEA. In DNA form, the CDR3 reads TGCAGCGCTGGGGGACAGGTGGTGGACGAGCAGTACTTC. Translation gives CSAGGQVVDEQYF.

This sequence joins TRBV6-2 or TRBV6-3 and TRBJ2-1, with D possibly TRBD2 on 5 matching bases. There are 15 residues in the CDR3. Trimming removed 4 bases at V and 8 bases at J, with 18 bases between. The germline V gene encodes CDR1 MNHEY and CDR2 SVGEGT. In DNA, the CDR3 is TGTGCCAGCAGTTTCGGACGGCCGGGATACTATGAGCAGTTCTTC. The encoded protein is CASSFGRPGYYEQFF.

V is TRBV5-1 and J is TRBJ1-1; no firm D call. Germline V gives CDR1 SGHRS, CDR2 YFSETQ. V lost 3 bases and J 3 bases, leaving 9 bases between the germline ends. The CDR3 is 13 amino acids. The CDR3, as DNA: TGCGCCAGCAGCTCAAGACGGGACACTGAAGCTTTCTTT. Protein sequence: CASSSRRDTEAFF.

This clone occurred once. For the CDR3, the DNA is TGTGCCAGCAGCCCTTTGGGACAGGCCTACACCTTC. The encoded protein is CASSPLGQAYTF. This rearrangement joins TRBV5-4 to TRBJ1-2; 8 bases match TRBD1. There are 12 residues in the CDR3. Looked up from germline, CDR1 is SGHNT and CDR2 is YYREEE (reference sequence). V gave up 4 bases and J gave up 10 bases; unmatched junction bases: 6.

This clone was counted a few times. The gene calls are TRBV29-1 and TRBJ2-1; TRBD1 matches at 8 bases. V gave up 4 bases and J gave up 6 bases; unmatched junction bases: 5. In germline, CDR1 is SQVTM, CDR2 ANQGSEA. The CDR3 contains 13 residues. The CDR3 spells CSVVSGGRNEQFF. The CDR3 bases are TGCAGCGTTGTGTCAGGGGGCCGCAATGAGCAGTTCTTC.

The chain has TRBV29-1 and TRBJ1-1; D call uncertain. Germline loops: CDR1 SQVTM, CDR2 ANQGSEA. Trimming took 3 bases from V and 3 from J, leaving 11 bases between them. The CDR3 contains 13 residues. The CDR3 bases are TGCAGCGTTGAGAGCGTTCGGGACACTGAAGCTTTCTTT. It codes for CSVESVRDTEAFF.

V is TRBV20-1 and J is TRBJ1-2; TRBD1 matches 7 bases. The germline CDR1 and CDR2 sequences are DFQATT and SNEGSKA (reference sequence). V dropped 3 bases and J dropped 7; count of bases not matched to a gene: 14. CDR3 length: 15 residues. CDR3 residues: CSASQPIDRDRGYTF. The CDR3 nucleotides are TGCAGTGCTAGTCAGCCAATCGACAGGGACCGTGGCTACACCTTC.